Shown below are 21 T cell receptor beta chains from a single sample sequenced in a study of shared clonotypes between healthy human individuals. Clones were sequenced by immunoSEQ multiplex PCR, and TCRdb holds only the in-frame ones, with some missing. The sample records approximately 100,000 clones, approximately 65% being singletons. The sequenced sample was memory CD8+ T cells sorted from blood. Documented subset: CD45RO+ cells pooled with CCR7-negative TemRA cells. Receptor source: a woman under 40 in good health.

This clone was observed at least ten times. The V and J genes are TRBV6-4 and TRBJ2-1; TRBD2 aligns across 8 bases. CDR1 MRHNA and CDR2 SNTAGT come from the germline V gene. This CDR3 comprises 15 residues. V lost 2 bases and J lost 7; bases outside the gene matches: 7. This CDR3 is CASSDQAGEGNEQFF. In nucleotides, the CDR3 is TGTGCCAGCAGTGACCAAGCGGGAGAGGGGAATGAGCAGTTCTTC.

The V gene is TRBV5-1, the J gene TRBJ2-7; no clear D gene. The CDR3 has 14 residues. Trimming pared 0 bases from V and 6 bases from J, leaving 13 bases between. From germline, CDR1 is SGHRS and CDR2 YFSETQ. The CDR3, as DNA: TGCGCCAGCAGCTTGGGAGTCCCAGTGGGCGAGCAGTACTTC. Translating it yields CASSLGVPVGEQYF.

This clone was seen a handful of times. The rearrangement links TRBV28 to TRBJ2-7, with 11 nucleotides matching TRBD1. The CDR3 runs 15 residues. V dropped 5 bases and J dropped 4; count of bases not matched to a gene: 7. CDR1 MDHEN and CDR2 SYDVKM come from the germline V gene. CDR3 protein: CASSPPGTGGYEQYF. The CDR3 nucleotides are TGTGCCAGCAGTCCTCCCGGGACAGGGGGGTACGAGCAGTACTTC.

The rearrangement joins TRBV25-1 to TRBJ1-2, with a tentative D call TRBD1 (5 bases). Trimming cost V 3 bases and J 4 bases, with 6 bases left between them. Looked up from germline, CDR1 is MGHDK and CDR2 is SYGVNS. The CDR3 loop spans 12 amino acids. This CDR3 reads CASSEGLYGYTF. The CDR3, as DNA: TGTGCCAGCAGTGAGGGACTCTATGGCTACACCTTC.

The chain couples TRBV5-1 to TRBJ2-7; 11 bases map to TRBD1. Trimming cost V 4 bases and J 3 bases; bases outside gene matches: 6. The CDR3 length is 15 residues. Looked up from germline, CDR1 is SGHRS and CDR2 is YFSETQ. The CDR3 here is CASSGLGQGDYEQYF. The CDR3 DNA follows: TGCGCCAGCAGCGGGTTGGGACAGGGGGACTACGAGCAGTACTTC.

This clone has more than one count but fewer than ten. The chain links TRBV6-5 to TRBJ1-1, with 7 bases that match TRBD1. V dropped 5 bases and J dropped 3; count of bases not matched to a gene: 9. CDR1 MNHEY and CDR2 SVGAGI come from the germline V gene. The CDR3 is made up of 15 amino acids. The CDR3 DNA sequence: TGTGCCAGCAGTACCTCCCCCAGGGGGGACACTGAAGCTTTCTTT. Translation gives CASSTSPRGDTEAFF.

The chain is built from TRBV28 and TRBJ2-7, with D perhaps matching TRBD1 (6 bases). The V gene lost 2 bases and the J gene lost 0 bases, with 17 bases spanning the gap. In germline, CDR1 is MDHEN, CDR2 SYDVKM. The CDR3 runs 17 residues. CDR3 in DNA: TGTGCCAGCAGTTTAAGAGGATATTACAGGGCCTCCTACGAGCAGTACTTC. Translating it yields CASSLRGYYRASYEQYF.

This clone showed up many times. This sequence joins TRBV4-1 and TRBJ2-1, with TRBD2 matching over 9 bases. The CDR3 runs to 14 residues. The junction had 4 bases not matched to a gene; V was cut back by 0 bases and J by 10 bases. Germline values: CDR1 MGHRA, CDR2 YSYEKL. CDR3 DNA sequence: TGCGCCAGCAGCCAAGATAGCGGGGGTGGAGAGCAGTTCTTC. Translating gives CASSQDSGGGEQFF.

The chain joins TRBV15 to TRBJ2-1; TRBD1 matches at 7 bases. V shed 2 bases, J shed 7 bases, and the junction held 2 bases outside the gene matches. This CDR3 comprises 13 residues. Germline CDR1 LNHNV, CDR2 YYDKDF (reference sequence). CDR3 protein: CATSRTTGNEQFF. CDR3 DNA sequence: TGTGCCACCAGCAGAACGACAGGGAATGAGCAGTTCTTC.

The chain has TRBV6-1 and TRBJ2-7; the match to TRBD1 covers 7 bases. The CDR3 totals 12 residues. Unmatched junction bases numbered 5, after V lost 10 bases and J lost 2 bases. Germline CDR1 MNHNS, CDR2 SASEGT. CDR3 protein: CAIETGPYEQYF. DNA of the CDR3: TGTGCCATCGAGACAGGGCCCTACGAGCAGTACTTC.

The CDR3 coding sequence is TGTGCCAGTAGTATGGACAGGGCTGGGAGCAATCAGCCCCAGCATTTT. This translates into CASSMDRAGSNQPQHF. The V and J genes are TRBV19 and TRBJ1-5; 8 nucleotides align to TRBD1. V was pared by 3 bases and J by 1 base, with 5 bases of the junction left unmatched. CDR1 LNHDA and CDR2 SQIVND come from the germline V gene (reference sequence). The CDR3 length is 16 residues.

The chain is built from TRBV13 and TRBJ2-1, with TRBD2 matching over 7 bases. V trimming: 0 bases; J trimming: 1 base; junction bases outside the gene matches: 6. Germline V lookup: CDR1 PRHDT, CDR2 FYEKMQ (reference sequence). The CDR3 length is 17 residues. The CDR3 region has the DNA TGTGCCAGCAGCTTAGGGGGCGGGAGAGGTTCCTACAATGAGCAGTTCTTC. Residues: CASSLGGGRGSYNEQFF.

With regard to this clone: A far larger clone differs by one base, so this is likely a read error. The J gene is TRBJ2-7, the V gene TRBV4-2, with 9 bases lining up with TRBD2. V lost 0 bases, J lost 0 bases, and 3 bases stayed unmatched. The CDR3 is 16 amino acids. In germline, CDR1 is LGHNA, CDR2 YNFKEQ. DNA of the CDR3: TGTGCCAGCAGCCAAGATGGGACTAGCAGCTCCTACGAGCAGTACTTC. It is translated as CASSQDGTSSSYEQYF.

The chain combines TRBV11-1 with TRBJ2-4, with a weak D call TRBD1 (5 bases). CDR1 and CDR2 from the germline V gene are SGHAT and FQDESV (reference sequence). V was shortened by 8 bases and J by 9 bases, with 20 bases between the two germline ends. CDR3 length: 14 amino acids. CDR3 nucleotides: TGTGCCAGCGCTACAATTTCCCAGGGTGGCATTCAGTACTTC. This codes for CASATISQGGIQYF.

This clone has at least ten counts. The genes are TRBV2 and TRBJ1-1, with D unclear. Germline V gene data show CDR1 as SNHLY and CDR2 as FYNNEI. The CDR3 has 10 amino acids. Trimming cost V 6 bases and J 8 bases, with 7 bases left between them. This CDR3 is CASSYLEAFF. In nucleotides, the CDR3 is TGTGCCAGCAGCTACCTAGAAGCTTTCTTT.

This clone showed up just a few times. The CDR3 DNA is TGTGCCAGCAGTTTTAGGAACAATCAGCCCCAGCATTTT. Translating gives CASSFRNNQPQHF. The chain links TRBV27 to TRBJ1-5; D remains unclear. Germline lookup yields CDR1 MNHEY and CDR2 SMNVEV (reference sequence). The ends were cut back, 3 bases at V and 3 bases at J, with 6 bases in the middle. This CDR3 is 13 amino acids long.

In this sample, this clone turned up many times. The chain carries TRBV27 and TRBJ1-4; maybe TRBD1 (5 bases). V gave up 1 base and J gave up 8 bases, with 17 bases separating them. Germline assignment: CDR1 MNHEY and CDR2 SMNVEV (reference sequence). This CDR3 is 16 amino acids long. CDR3 in DNA: TGTGCCAGCAGTTTATTGTCAGGGCGAGAAGGAGAAAAACTGTTTTTT. It yields the protein CASSLLSGREGEKLFF.

This chain connects TRBV5-1 to TRBJ2-7; D is possibly TRBD1 (5 bases). This CDR3 is built from 15 residues. Deletions cut 2 bases from V and 4 bases from J, with 16 bases between. The germline V gene has CDR1 SGHRS and CDR2 YFSETQ. The CDR3, as DNA: TGCGCCAGCAGCTTTCAGCATTTTGGGGCTTACGAGCAGTACTTC. It specifies CASSFQHFGAYEQYF.

The V call is TRBV11-2, the J call TRBJ2-1; D remains unclear. The CDR3 is 16 residues long. CDR1 and CDR2 (germline): SGHAT, FQNNGV. The V and J ends lost 3 bases and 3 bases respectively, with 15 bases between them. CDR3 bases: TGTGCCAGCAGCTTCCTGGTAGGCGGATACTACAATGAGCAGTTCTTC. This gives the protein CASSFLVGGYYNEQFF.

On this clone: A much larger clone is a single base away; this may be a read error. The chain employs TRBV7-9 and TRBJ1-2; possibly TRBD1 for D (5 bases). Germline V lookup: CDR1 SEHNR, CDR2 FQNEAQ (reference sequence). CDR3 length: 13 amino acids. The CDR3 region is CSSSFQGNYGYTF. The CDR3 DNA reads as TGTTCCAGCAGCTTTCAGGGAAACTATGGCTACACCTTC.

This chain uses TRBV27 with TRBJ2-3; TRBD2 matches 8 bases. Germline V gives CDR1 MNHEY, CDR2 SMNVEV (reference sequence). CDR3 length equals 12 residues. With V trimmed by 6 bases and J by 6 bases, 2 bases remained unmatched. CDR3 residues: CASSRLADTQYF. Written as DNA, the CDR3 is TGTGCCAGCAGCCGACTAGCGGATACGCAGTATTTT.